The entry below describes one T cell receptor beta chain. Its antigen is as yet unknown. The sample originates from a study of cytomegalovirus exposure and HLA in healthy donors. Participants comprised healthy donors of bone marrow. The PCR ran on 60 Vbeta and 13 Jbeta primers. Measured with immunoSEQ multiplex PCR; TCRdb has only the in-frame clones, and not every one. The sample contains about 92,000 clones, under 85% of which appear only once. General study findings and limits: A later analysis linked 15,000 to 20,000 TCR beta sequences to HLA alleles at 0.05 false discovery rate. Association of a missense DCLRE1C variant with TCR beta V- and J-gene trimming was reported in a later analysis. Later, an analysis showed that TCR beta chains associated with HLA were more clonally expanded than others that were equally common.

Looked up from germline, CDR1 is MNHEY and CDR2 is SVGAGI. The length of the CDR3 is 16 residues. The V and J ends lost 0 bases and 0 bases respectively, with 6 bases between them. The receptor was isolated from a man aged 45-65 years in good health and CMV-seropositive. The sequencing sample was made of PBMCs. V and J are TRBV6-5 and TRBJ1-6; no reliable D call. The CDR3 bases are TGTGCCAGCAGTTACTCGAAGAGCTCCTATAATTCACCCCTCCACTTT. Residues: CASSYSKSSYNSPLHF.